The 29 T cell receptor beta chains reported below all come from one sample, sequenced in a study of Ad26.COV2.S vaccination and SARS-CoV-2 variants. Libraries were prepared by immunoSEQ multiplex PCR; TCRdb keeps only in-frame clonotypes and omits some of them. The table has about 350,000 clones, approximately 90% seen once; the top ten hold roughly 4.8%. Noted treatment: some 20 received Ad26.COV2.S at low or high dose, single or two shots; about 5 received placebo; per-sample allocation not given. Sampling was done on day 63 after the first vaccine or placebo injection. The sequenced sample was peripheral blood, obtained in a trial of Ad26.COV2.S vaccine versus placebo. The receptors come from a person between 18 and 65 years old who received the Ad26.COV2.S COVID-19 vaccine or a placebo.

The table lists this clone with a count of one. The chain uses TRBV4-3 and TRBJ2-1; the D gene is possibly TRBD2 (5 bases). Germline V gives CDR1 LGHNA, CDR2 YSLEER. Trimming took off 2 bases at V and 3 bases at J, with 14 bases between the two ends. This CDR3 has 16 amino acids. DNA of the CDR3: TGCGCCAGCAGCCAACACACGGGAACCCTCTACAATGAGCAGTTCTTC. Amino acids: CASSQHTGTLYNEQFF.

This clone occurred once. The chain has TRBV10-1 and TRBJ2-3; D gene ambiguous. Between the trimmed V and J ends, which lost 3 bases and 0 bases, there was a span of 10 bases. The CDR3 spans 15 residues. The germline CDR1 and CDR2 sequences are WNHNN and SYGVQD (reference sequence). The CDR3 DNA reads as TGCGCCAGCAGTGATGGGCAGGCTAGCACAGATACGCAGTATTTT. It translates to CASSDGQASTDTQYF.

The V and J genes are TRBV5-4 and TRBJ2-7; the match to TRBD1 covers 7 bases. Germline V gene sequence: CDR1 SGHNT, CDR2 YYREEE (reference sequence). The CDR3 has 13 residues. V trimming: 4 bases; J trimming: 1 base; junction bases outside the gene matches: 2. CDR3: CASSRGQSYEQYF. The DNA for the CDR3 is TGTGCCAGCAGCCGGGGACAGTCCTACGAGCAGTACTTC.

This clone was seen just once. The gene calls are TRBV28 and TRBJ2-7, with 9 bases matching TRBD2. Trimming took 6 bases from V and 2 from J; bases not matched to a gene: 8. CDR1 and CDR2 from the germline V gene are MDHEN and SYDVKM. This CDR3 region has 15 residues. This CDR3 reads CASRTWTSVTYEQYF. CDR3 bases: TGTGCCAGCAGGACCTGGACTAGCGTGACCTACGAGCAGTACTTC.

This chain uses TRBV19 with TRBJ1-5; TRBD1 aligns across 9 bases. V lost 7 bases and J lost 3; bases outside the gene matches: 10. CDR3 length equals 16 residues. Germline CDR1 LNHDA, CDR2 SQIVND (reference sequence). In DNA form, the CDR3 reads TGTGCCAGTACCTCAGGACAGGGGAGGGCCAATCAGCCCCAGCATTTT. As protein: CASTSGQGRANQPQHF. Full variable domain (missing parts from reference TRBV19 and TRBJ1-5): DGGITQSPKYLFRKEGQNVTLSCEQNLNHDAMYWYRQDPGQGLRLIYYSQIVNDFQKGDIAEGYSVSREKKESFPLTVTSAQKNPTAFYLCASTSGQGRANQPQHFGDGTRLSIL.

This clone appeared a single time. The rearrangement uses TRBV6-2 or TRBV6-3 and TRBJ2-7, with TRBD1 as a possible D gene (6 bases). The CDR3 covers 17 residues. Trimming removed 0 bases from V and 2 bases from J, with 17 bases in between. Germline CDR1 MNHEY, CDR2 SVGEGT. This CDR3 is CASSYSLRRQVPYEQYF. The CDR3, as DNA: TGTGCCAGCAGTTACTCATTAAGAAGACAGGTCCCCTACGAGCAGTACTTC.

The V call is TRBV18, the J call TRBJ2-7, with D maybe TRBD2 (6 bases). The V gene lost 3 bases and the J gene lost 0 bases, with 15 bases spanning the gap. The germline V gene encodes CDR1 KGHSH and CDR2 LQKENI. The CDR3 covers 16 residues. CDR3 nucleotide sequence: TGTGCCAGCTCACCCGCCGGGACTCTAACCTCCTACGAGCAGTACTTC. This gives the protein CASSPAGTLTSYEQYF.

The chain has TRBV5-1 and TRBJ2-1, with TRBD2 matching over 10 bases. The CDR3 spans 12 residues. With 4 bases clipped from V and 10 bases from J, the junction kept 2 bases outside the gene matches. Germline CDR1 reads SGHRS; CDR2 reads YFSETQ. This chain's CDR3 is CASSVLAGEQFF. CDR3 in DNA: TGCGCCAGCAGCGTACTAGCGGGAGAGCAGTTCTTC.

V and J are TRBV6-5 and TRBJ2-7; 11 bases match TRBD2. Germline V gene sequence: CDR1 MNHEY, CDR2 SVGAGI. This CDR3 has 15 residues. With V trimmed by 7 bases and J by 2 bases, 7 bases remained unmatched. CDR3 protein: CASKAGTSGTYEQYF. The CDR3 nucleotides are TGTGCCAGCAAGGCCGGGACTAGCGGCACCTACGAGCAGTACTTC.

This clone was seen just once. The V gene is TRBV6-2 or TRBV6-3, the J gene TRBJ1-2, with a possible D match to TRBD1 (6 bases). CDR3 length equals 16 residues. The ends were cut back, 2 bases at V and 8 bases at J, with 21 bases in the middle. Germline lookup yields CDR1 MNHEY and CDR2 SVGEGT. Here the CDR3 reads CASSYPSPGQQGGYTF. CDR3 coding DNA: TGTGCCAGCAGTTACCCTTCACCGGGACAACAAGGGGGCTACACCTTC.

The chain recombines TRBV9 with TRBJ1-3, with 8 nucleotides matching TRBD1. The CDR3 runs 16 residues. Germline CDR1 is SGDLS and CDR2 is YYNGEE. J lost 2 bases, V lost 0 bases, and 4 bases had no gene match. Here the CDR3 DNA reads TGTGCCAGCAGCGTAGAGAGACAGGGGACTGGAAACACCATATATTTT. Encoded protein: CASSVERQGTGNTIYF.

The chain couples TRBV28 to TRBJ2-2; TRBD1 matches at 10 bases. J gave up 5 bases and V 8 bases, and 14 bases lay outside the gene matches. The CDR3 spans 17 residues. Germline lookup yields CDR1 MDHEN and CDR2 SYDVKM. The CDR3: CASSYNWDRGRTGELFF. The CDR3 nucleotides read TGTGCCAGCTCCTATAATTGGGACAGGGGAAGAACCGGGGAGCTGTTTTTT.

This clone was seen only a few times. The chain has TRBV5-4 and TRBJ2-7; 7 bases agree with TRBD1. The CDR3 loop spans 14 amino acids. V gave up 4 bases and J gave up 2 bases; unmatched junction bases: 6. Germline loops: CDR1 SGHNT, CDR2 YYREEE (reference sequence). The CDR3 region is CASSDRDRAYEQYF. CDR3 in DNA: TGTGCCAGCAGCGACCGGGACAGAGCCTACGAGCAGTACTTC.

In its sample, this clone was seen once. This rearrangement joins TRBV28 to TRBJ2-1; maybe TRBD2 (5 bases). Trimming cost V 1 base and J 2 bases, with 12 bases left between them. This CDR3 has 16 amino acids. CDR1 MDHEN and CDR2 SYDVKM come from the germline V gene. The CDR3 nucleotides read TGTGCCAGCAGTTTATATGGTTCGGGAACCTACAATGAGCAGTTCTTC. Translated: CASSLYGSGTYNEQFF.

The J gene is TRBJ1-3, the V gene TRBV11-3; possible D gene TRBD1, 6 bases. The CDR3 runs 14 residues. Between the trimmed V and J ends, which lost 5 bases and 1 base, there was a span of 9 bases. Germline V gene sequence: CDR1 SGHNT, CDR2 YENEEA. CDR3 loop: CASSNRASGNTIYF. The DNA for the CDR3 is TGTGCCAGCAGCAACAGGGCATCTGGAAACACCATATATTTT.

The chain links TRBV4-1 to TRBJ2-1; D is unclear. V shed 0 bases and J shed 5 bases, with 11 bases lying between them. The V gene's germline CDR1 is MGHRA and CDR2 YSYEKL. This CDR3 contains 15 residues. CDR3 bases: TGCGCCAGCAGCCAAGATTCGAGCTCTGACAATGAGCAGTTCTTC. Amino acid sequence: CASSQDSSSDNEQFF.

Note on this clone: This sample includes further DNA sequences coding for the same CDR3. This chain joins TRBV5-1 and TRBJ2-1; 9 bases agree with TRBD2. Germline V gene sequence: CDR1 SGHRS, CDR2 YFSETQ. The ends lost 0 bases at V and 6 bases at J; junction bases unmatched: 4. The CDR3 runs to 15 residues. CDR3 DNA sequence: TGCGCCAGCAGCTTGGGAGCGGGGGGCGGCAATGAGCAGTTCTTC. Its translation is CASSLGAGGGNEQFF.

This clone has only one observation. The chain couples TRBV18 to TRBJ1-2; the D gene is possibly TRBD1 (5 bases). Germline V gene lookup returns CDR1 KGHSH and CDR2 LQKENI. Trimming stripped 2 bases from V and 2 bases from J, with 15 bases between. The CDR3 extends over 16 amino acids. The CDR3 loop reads CASSPIILQVNYGYTF. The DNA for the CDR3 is TGTGCCAGCTCACCAATTATATTACAGGTGAACTATGGCTACACCTTC.

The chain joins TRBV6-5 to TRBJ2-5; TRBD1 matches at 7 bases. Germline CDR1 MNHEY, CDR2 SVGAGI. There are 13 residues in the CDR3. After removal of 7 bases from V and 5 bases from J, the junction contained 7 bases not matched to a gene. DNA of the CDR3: TGTGCCAGCAAACAGGGGTATCGGGAGACCCAGTACTTC. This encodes CASKQGYRETQYF.

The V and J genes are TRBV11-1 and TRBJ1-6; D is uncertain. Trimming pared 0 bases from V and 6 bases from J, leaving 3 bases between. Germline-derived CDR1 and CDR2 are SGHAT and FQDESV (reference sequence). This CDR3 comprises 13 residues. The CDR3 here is CASSLAVNSPLHF. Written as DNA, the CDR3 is TGTGCCAGCAGCTTAGCAGTTAATTCACCCCTCCACTTT.

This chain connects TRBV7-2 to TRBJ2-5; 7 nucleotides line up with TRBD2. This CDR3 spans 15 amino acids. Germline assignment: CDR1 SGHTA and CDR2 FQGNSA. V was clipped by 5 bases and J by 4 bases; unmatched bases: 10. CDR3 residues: CASSHSLAAPETQYF. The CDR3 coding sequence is TGTGCCAGCAGCCATTCCCTAGCGGCCCCAGAGACCCAGTACTTC.

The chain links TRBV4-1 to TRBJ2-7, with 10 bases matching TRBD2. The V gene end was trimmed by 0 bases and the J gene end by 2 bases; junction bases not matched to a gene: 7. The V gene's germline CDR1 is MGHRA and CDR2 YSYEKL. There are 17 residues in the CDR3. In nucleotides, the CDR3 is TGCGCCAGCAGCCAAGATTATAAGCTAGCGGGGGCCTACGAGCAGTACTTC. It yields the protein CASSQDYKLAGAYEQYF.

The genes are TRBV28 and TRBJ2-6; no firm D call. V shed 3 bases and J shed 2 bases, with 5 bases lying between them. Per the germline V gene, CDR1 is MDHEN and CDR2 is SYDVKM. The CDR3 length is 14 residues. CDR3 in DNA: TGTGCCAGCAGTTTTATAACTGGGGCCAACGTCCTGACTTTC. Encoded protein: CASSFITGANVLTF.

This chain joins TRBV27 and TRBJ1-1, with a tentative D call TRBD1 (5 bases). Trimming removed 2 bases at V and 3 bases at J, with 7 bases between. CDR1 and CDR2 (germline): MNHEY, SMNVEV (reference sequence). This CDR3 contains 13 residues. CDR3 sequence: CASSLGGDTEAFF. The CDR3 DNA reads TGTGCCAGCAGTTTAGGAGGGGACACTGAAGCTTTCTTT.

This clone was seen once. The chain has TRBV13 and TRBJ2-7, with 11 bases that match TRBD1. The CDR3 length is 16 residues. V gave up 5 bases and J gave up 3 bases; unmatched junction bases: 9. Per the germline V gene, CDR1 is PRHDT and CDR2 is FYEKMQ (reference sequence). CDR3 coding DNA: TGTGCCAGCAGCCAAGCCGGGACAGGGGGTTACTACGAGCAGTACTTC. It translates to CASSQAGTGGYYEQYF.

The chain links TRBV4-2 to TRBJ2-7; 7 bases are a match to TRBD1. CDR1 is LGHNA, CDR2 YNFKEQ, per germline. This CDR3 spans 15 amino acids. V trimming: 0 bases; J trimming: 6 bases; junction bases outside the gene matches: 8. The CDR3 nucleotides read TGTGCCAGCAGCCAAGATCTCGGTACAGGGGCCGAGCAGTACTTC. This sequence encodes CASSQDLGTGAEQYF.

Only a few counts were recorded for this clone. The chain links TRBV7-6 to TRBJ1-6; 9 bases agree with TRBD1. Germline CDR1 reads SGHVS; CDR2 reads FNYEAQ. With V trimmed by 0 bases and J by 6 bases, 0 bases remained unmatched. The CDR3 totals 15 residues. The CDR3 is CASSLAGQGNSPLHF. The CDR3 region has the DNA TGTGCCAGCAGCTTAGCGGGACAGGGTAATTCACCCCTCCACTTT.

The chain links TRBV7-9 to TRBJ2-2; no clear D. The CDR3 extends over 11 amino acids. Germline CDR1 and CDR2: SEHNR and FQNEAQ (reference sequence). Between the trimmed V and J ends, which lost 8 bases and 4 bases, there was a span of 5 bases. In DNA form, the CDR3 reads TGTGCCAGCGCCCGCACCGGGGAGCTGTTTTTT. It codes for CASARTGELFF. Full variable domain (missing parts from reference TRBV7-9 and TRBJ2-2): DTGVSQNPRHKITKRGQNVTFRCDPISEHNRLYWYRQTLGQGPEFLTYFQNEAQLEKSRLLSDRFSAERPKGSFSTLEIQRTEQGDSAMYLCASARTGELFFGEGSRLTVL.

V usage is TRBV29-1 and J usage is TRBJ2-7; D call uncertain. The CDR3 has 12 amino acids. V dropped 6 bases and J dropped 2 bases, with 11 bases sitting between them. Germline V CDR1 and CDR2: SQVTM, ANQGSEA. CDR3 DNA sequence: TGCAGCGTAACGACCGCCACCTACGAGCAGTACTTC. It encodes CSVTTATYEQYF.